This TCR beta chain was recovered during a study of cytomegalovirus exposure and HLA in healthy donors. 60 Vbeta and 13 Jbeta primers were used in PCR. Generated by immunoSEQ multiplex PCR, the TCRdb table keeps only in-frame clones and is missing some. This sample has approximately 190,000 clones, with roughly 76% found just once. Germline CDR1 MNHNS, CDR2 SASEGT. J lost 4 bases, V lost 8 bases, and 8 bases had no gene match. There are 14 residues in the CDR3. Details on this clone: Its antigen is as yet unknown.

Study outcomes and limitations: Using a false discovery rate of 0.05, a later analysis showed that 16,951 TCR beta sequences were associated with HLA alleles. Most of the TCR beta V segments (in an earlier analysis) were productive either about 87% or about 30% of the time. Trimming of TCR beta V- and J-genes showed a link, identified in a later analysis, to a missense DCLRE1C variant.

The sequence came from a woman aged 25 to 39 in good health and CMV-seropositive. The sequencing input was PBMCs. The V call is TRBV6-1, the J call TRBJ1-2, with 9 bases that match TRBD1. CDR3 protein: CASLRQGGSYGYTF. CDR3 in DNA: TGTGCCAGCCTTCGACAGGGGGGGAGCTATGGCTACACCTTC.